The 2 T cell receptor beta chains given below trace back to one sample, sequenced in a study of post-analysis software for immune sequencing data. Study observations and caveats: Comparison of patients with controls showed five TRBV segments more frequent in patients, TRBV5-6, TRBV5-1 and TRBV20-1 among them.

Their antigens remain unidentified. Unique molecular identifiers were present in the TCR beta cDNA libraries. TCRdb reanalysed the PCR reads using MiXCR and keeps one entry per CDR3 protein. This table holds roughly 600,000 distinct CDR3 sequences, roughly two fifths found once. Sequenced: blood. These receptors were taken from a girl aged 10 to 17 with multiple sclerosis.

CDR3 region: CAISAGPSNEKLFF. The CDR3 DNA reads TGTGCCATCAGCGCGGGACCCTCTAATGAAAAACTGTTTTTT. The chain is built from TRBV10-3 and TRBJ1-4, with D possibly TRBD1 on 5 matching bases. CDR1 is ENHRY, CDR2 SYGVKD, per germline. CDR3 length: 14 residues. Trimming removed 6 bases from V and 3 bases from J, with 11 bases in between.

This clonotype was found once. One end of the junction fails to match germline, which may point to a read error. The V call is TRBV5-5, the J call TRBJ1-2; D is unclear. Germline values: CDR1 SGHKS, CDR2 YYEKEE (reference sequence). The CDR3 has 15 residues. CDR3 coding DNA: TGTGCCGGCAGCCCCCATGGGCGGGCGGAGTATGGCTACACCTTC. It codes for CAGSPHGRAEYGYTF.